This T cell receptor (beta chain) derives from a study of OX40 agonist ivuxolimab in advanced cancers. Study-level information: Dose-escalation subjects each had hepatocellular carcinoma, melanoma, renal cell or head and neck cancer. Males comprised around four fifths of the group, whose mean age was about 62 years (range 23 to 79). General observations from the study: Among T cells, CD8+ cells averaged more expanded clones than CD4+ cells.

Patients were excluded for autoimmune disease history or systemic immunosuppression. This clone was seen a few times. As yet, its antigen is unknown. Profiled with immunoSEQ multiplex PCR; TCRdb holds only in-frame clones, not every one. This sample has around 64,000 clones, with more than 75% found just once. The CDR3 totals 14 residues. V shed 10 bases and J 1 base; nucleotides not matched to a gene: 7. Germline lookup yields CDR1 LNHDA and CDR2 SQIVND (reference sequence). The chain couples TRBV19 to TRBJ2-3, with 8 bases matching TRBD2. This receptor was obtained from an adult with an advanced solid tumor such as melanoma, head and neck, liver or kidney cancer. This material consisted of CD4+ or CD8+ T cells sorted from blood, taken in a trial of the OX40 agonist ivuxolimab. The CDR3 sequence: CATQRERGTDTQYF. CDR3 in DNA: TGTGCCACTCAGCGGGAGCGGGGCACAGATACGCAGTATTTT.